The entry below describes one T cell receptor (beta chain). The same CDR3 can be traced to other DNA sequences in this sample. The CDR3 length is 13 residues. The V gene's germline CDR1 is SGHRS and CDR2 YFSETQ. Trimming stripped 3 bases from V and 1 base from J, with 7 bases between. Repertoires were generated with immunoSEQ multiplex PCR, while TCRdb's copy carries only in-frame clones and drops some. The sample holds 2 million to 3 million clones, under 95% seen once. The data were obtained in a study of shared clonotypes between healthy human individuals. The sequenced sample was naive CD4+ T cells from PBMCs. Subset meaning: CD45RA+ positively selected. The clonotype was recovered from a young man in good health. Some clones in this sample may be carry-over from other donors' samples. The genes are TRBV5-1 and TRBJ1-1, with TRBD1 as a possible D gene (5 bases). CDR3 bases: TGCGCCAGCAGCTCCACAGGGAACACTGAAGCTTTCTTT. Translating it yields CASSSTGNTEAFF.